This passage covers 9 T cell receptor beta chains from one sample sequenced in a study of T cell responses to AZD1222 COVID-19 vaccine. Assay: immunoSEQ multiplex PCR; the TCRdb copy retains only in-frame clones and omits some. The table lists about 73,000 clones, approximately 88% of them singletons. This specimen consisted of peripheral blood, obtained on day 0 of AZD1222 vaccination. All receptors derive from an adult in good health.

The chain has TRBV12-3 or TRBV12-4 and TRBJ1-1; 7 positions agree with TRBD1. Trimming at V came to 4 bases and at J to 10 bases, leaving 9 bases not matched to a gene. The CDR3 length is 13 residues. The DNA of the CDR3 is TGTGCCAGCAGTTCCTCGACAGGGAAGGTAGCTTTCTTT. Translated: CASSSSTGKVAFF.

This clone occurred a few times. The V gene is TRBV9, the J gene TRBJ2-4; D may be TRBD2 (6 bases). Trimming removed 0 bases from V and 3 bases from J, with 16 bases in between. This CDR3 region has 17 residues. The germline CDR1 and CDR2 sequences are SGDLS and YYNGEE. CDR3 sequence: CASSVEEGTKGKNIQYF. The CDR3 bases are TGTGCCAGCAGCGTAGAGGAGGGTACTAAGGGCAAAAACATTCAGTACTTC. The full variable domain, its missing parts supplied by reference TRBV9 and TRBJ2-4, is DSGVTQTPKHLITATGQRVTLRCSPRSGDLSVYWYQQSLDQGLQFLIQYYNGEERAKGNILERFSAQQFPDLHSELNLSSLELGDSALYFCASSVEEGTKGKNIQYFGAGTRLSVL.

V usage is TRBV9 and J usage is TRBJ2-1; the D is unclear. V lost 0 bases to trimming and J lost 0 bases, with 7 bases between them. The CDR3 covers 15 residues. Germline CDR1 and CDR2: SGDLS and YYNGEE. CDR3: CASSVGVSSYNEQFF. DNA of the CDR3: TGTGCCAGCAGCGTAGGTGTAAGCTCCTACAATGAGCAGTTCTTC.

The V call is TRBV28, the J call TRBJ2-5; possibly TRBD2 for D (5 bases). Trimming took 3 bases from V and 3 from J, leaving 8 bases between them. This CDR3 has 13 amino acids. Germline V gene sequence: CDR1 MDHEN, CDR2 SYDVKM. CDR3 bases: TGTGCCAGCAGTTTCGGGCGGGAAGAGACCCAGTACTTC. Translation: CASSFGREETQYF.

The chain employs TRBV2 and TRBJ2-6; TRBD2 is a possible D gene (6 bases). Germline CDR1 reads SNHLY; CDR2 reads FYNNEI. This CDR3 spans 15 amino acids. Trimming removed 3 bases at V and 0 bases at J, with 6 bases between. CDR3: CASSDGSSGANVLTF. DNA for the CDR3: TGTGCCAGCAGTGACGGGAGCTCTGGGGCCAACGTCCTGACTTTC.

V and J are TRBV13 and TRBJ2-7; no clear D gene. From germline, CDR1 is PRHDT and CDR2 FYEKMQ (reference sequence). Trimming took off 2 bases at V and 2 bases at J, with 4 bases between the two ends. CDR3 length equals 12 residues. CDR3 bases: TGTGCCAGCAGCTTACAGACCTACGAGCAGTACTTC. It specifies CASSLQTYEQYF. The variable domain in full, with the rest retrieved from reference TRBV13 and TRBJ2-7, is AAGVIQSPRHLIKEKRETATLKCYPIPRHDTVYWYQQGPGQDPQFLISFYEKMQSDKGSIPDRFSAQQFSDYHSELNMSSLELGDSALYFCASSLQTYEQYFGPGTRLTVT.

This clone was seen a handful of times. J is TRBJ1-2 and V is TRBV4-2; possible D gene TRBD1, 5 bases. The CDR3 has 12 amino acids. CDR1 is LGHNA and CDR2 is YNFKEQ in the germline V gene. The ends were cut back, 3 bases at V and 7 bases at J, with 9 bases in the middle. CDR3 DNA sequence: TGTGCCAGCAGCCATTGGGGGGTTGGCTACACCTTC. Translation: CASSHWGVGYTF.

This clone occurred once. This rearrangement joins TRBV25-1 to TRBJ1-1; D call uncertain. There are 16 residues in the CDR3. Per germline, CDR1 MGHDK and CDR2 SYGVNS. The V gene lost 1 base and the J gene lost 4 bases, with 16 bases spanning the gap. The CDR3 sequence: CASSELDGVSGTEAFF. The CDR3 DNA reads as TGTGCCAGCAGTGAATTGGATGGGGTGAGTGGCACTGAAGCTTTCTTT.

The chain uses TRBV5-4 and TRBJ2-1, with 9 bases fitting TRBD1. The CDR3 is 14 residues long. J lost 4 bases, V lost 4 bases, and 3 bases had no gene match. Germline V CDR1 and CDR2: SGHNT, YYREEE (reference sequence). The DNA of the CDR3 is TGTGCCAGCAGCACGGGACAGGGTTACAATGAGCAGTTCTTC. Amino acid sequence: CASSTGQGYNEQFF.